This entry lists 28 T cell receptor beta chains sequenced from one sample in a study of blood T cells in healthy people across ages. With a J-beta primer mix and a sample-barcoded 5' primer, a second PCR ran about 6 to 11 cycles. From the 5' RACE reads, TCRdb called clonotypes with MiXCR, one entry per CDR3 protein. This sample yields 1.5 million to 2 million distinct CDR3 sequences, of which roughly 32% are seen a single time; around 11% belongs to the top ten. Material: blood. These receptor sequences come from a woman aged 30 to 39 in good health.

The genes are TRBV12-3 or TRBV12-4 and TRBJ2-1; 9 bases are shared with TRBD1. With 3 bases clipped from V and 5 bases from J, the junction kept 8 bases outside the gene matches. This CDR3 spans 16 amino acids. DNA of the CDR3: TGTGCCAGCAGTTTCTCGGGACAGGGTTGGCACAATGAGCAGTTCTTC. It translates to CASSFSGQGWHNEQFF.

J is TRBJ1-2 and V is TRBV29-1; weak D call: TRBD1 (5 bases). CDR3 length equals 16 residues. Trimming removed 5 bases from V and 0 bases from J, with 19 bases in between. Germline CDR1 and CDR2: SQVTM and ANQGSEA. The CDR3: CSVPGGHVGANYGYTF. The CDR3 DNA reads as TGCAGCGTTCCGGGAGGCCACGTAGGGGCTAACTATGGCTACACCTTC.

The chain couples TRBV28 to TRBJ1-1; TRBD1 might be the D (6 bases). Germline V gives CDR1 MDHEN, CDR2 SYDVKM. CDR3 length: 15 amino acids. Trimming stripped 6 bases from V and 0 bases from J, with 14 bases between. This chain's CDR3 is CASSKIQGLNTEAFF. The CDR3 region has the DNA TGTGCCAGCAGCAAAATACAGGGTTTGAACACTGAAGCTTTCTTT. Using reference TRBV28 and TRBJ1-1 for the parts outside the CDR3, the full variable domain is DVKVTQSSRYLVKRTGEKVFLECVQDMDHENMFWYRQDPGLGLRLIYFSYDVKMKEKGDIPEGYSVSREKKERFSLILESASTNQTSMYLCASSKIQGLNTEAFFGQGTRLTVV.

The chain is built from TRBV20-1 and TRBJ1-2; D perhaps matches TRBD1 (5 bases). CDR1 is DFQATT, CDR2 SNEGSKA, per germline (reference sequence). V was cut by 3 bases and J by 3 bases, with 11 bases left in between. The CDR3 is 13 amino acids. In DNA, the CDR3 is TGCAGTGCTAGCCCCAGGGAGCACTATGGCTACACCTTC. Translation gives CSASPREHYGYTF.

This rearrangement joins TRBV11-2 to TRBJ2-5; 9 bases fit TRBD2. The J call is uncertain, as TRBJ2-1 better fits the DNA end. CDR1 and CDR2 (germline): SGHAT, FQNNGV. The CDR3 has 20 amino acids. DNA for the CDR3: TGTGCCAGCAGCTTAGGCCCTCCGGGACTAGCTGACACAGACCAAGAGACCCAGTTCTTC. Translating gives CASSLGPPGLADTDQETQFF.

This clonotype occurred many times. The CDR3 DNA reads TGTGCTAGTGGTTGGAGTACAACTGATATAGCCAAAAACATTCAGTACTTC. As protein: CASGWSTTDIAKNIQYF. J is TRBJ2-4 and V is TRBV12-5; D is unclear. This CDR3 is 17 amino acids long. Germline assignment: CDR1 LGHNT and CDR2 FRNRAP. V lost 4 bases, J lost 0 bases, and 16 bases lay in between.

The rearrangement uses TRBV7-6 and TRBJ1-2, with a tentative D call TRBD1 (5 bases). The germline V gene has CDR1 SGHVS and CDR2 FNYEAQ. The CDR3 consists of 17 residues. V was pared by 5 bases and J by 2 bases, with 21 bases between. The CDR3 sequence is CASSPLGPGTENYGYTF. In DNA, the CDR3 is TGTGCCAGCAGCCCACTCGGCCCCGGGACCGAGAACTATGGCTACACCTTC.

This sequence joins TRBV29-1 and TRBJ1-2, with a tentative D call TRBD1 (6 bases). The CDR3 contains 12 residues. The germline V gene has CDR1 SQVTM and CDR2 ANQGSEA. The ends were cut back, 7 bases at V and 8 bases at J, with 17 bases in the middle. The DNA for the CDR3 is TGCAGCGGCGCAGGGGCTTCGCGCGGCTACACCTTC. Translated: CSGAGASRGYTF. The full variable domain, in which reference TRBV29-1 and TRBJ1-2 provide the parts outside the CDR3, is SAVISQKPSRDICQRGTSLTIQCQVDSQVTMMFWYRQQPGQSLTLIATANQGSEATYESGFVIDKFPISRPNLTFSTLTVSNMSPEDSSIYLCSGAGASRGYTFGSGTRLTVV.

The CDR3 DNA reads as TGCGCCAGCAGCCAGGGACAGGGTAGGGACGAGCAGTACTTC. It yields the protein CASSQGQGRDEQYF. The chain employs TRBV5-1 and TRBJ2-7, with 9 bases lining up with TRBD1. The CDR3 extends over 14 amino acids. The germline V gene encodes CDR1 SGHRS and CDR2 YFSETQ. After removal of 4 bases from V and 5 bases from J, the junction contained 7 bases not matched to a gene.

In nucleotides, the CDR3 is TGTGCCAGCAGCTTCAGACAGGACTACGAGCAGTACTTC. It specifies CASSFRQDYEQYF. The chain joins TRBV7-9 to TRBJ2-7; D possibly corresponds to TRBD1 (6 bases). The CDR3 consists of 13 residues. Trimming stripped 3 bases from V and 3 bases from J, with 9 bases between. Germline V gene lookup returns CDR1 SEHNR and CDR2 FQNEAQ (reference sequence).

This clonotype was seen a few times. The chain employs TRBV1 and TRBJ2-7; the D segment call TRBD2 is taken from the table without a DNA check. TRBV1 is shown as a pseudogene. The CDR3 runs 18 residues. CDR3 sequence: CTSSQDVPSGRSPYEQYF. The CDR3 coding sequence is TGCACCAGCAGCCAAGATGTCCCTAGCGGGAGGTCTCCCTACGAGCAGTACTTC.

The chain has TRBV20-1 and TRBJ2-1; 8 bases agree with TRBD2. V shed 1 base, J shed 6 bases, and the junction held 2 bases outside the gene matches. The CDR3 is 13 amino acids. Germline CDR1 is DFQATT and CDR2 is SNEGSKA (reference sequence). The CDR3 DNA reads as TGCAGTGCTAGAGCCGGGAGGGTCAATGAGCAGTTCTTC. This sequence encodes CSARAGRVNEQFF.

The table lists this clonotype with a few counts. This may arise from a read error, as a much more abundant clone is one base away. The chain joins TRBV6-1 to TRBJ2-4; perhaps TRBD1 as D (6 bases). Gene TRBJ2-7 matches the end of the DNA better, so the J call may be wrong. The CDR3 sequence is 13 residues long. CDR1 is MNHNS and CDR2 is SASEGT in the germline V gene. CDR3: CASSPQGWSEQYF. Here the CDR3 DNA reads TGTGCCAGCAGTCCACAGGGTTGGAGCGAGCAGTACTTC.

This chain uses TRBV3-1 with TRBJ2-4; perhaps TRBD2 as D (6 bases). Trimming stripped 0 bases from V and 3 bases from J, with 15 bases between. The germline V gene encodes CDR1 LGHDT and CDR2 YNNKEL (reference sequence). The CDR3 covers 17 residues. CDR3 amino acids: CASSQDPLALFKNIQYF. Written as DNA, the CDR3 is TGTGCCAGCAGCCAAGATCCACTAGCTCTATTCAAAAACATTCAGTACTTC.

The chain employs TRBV20-1 and TRBJ1-5, with a possible D match to TRBD1 (5 bases). The germline CDR1 and CDR2 sequences are DFQATT and SNEGSKA (reference sequence). Trimming shortened V by 2 bases and J by 3 bases, and 11 bases separated the two germline ends. CDR3 length equals 14 residues. Here the CDR3 reads CSARSLTDNQPQHF. The CDR3 DNA is TGCAGTGCTAGAAGTTTGACAGACAATCAGCCCCAGCATTTT.

The rearrangement uses TRBV5-4 and TRBJ2-7; D unresolved. V lost 4 bases and J lost 0, with 17 bases in between. Germline lookup yields CDR1 SGHNT and CDR2 YYREEE (reference sequence). This CDR3 has 16 amino acids. The CDR3 nucleotides read TGTGCCAGCAGCCCGGCCCAAGGTCCTAGCTCCTACGAGCAGTACTTC. Amino acids: CASSPAQGPSSYEQYF.

The rearrangement joins TRBV4-1 to TRBJ2-3; TRBD2 matches at 10 bases. Germline V gene sequence: CDR1 MGHRA, CDR2 YSYEKL. The CDR3 runs 16 residues. Losses at the gene ends were 6 bases for V and 2 bases for J; bases not matched to a gene: 8. CDR3 nucleotides: TGCGCCAGCAGTATCGCCGGGACTAGCGTCACAGATACGCAGTATTTT. It is translated as CASSIAGTSVTDTQYF.

V is TRBV27 and J is TRBJ1-2; 8 nucleotides align to TRBD1. Germline V gives CDR1 MNHEY, CDR2 SMNVEV (reference sequence). The CDR3 has 14 residues. The J segment lost 8 bases and the V segment lost 8 bases, leaving 13 bases of the junction unmatched. CDR3 nucleotides: TGTGCCAGCCGGCGGGACAGGACGGCTTGGGGCTACACCTTC. Its translation: CASRRDRTAWGYTF.

The rearrangement joins TRBV28 to TRBJ2-5; 8 bases fit TRBD1. This CDR3 has 18 residues. The trim removed 4 bases at V and 7 bases at J, leaving 20 bases unmatched. CDR1 MDHEN and CDR2 SYDVKM come from the germline V gene. The CDR3 loop reads CASSSTGQALTQRSTQYF. The CDR3 nucleotides are TGTGCCAGCAGTTCCACGGGACAGGCCCTAACCCAAAGATCGACCCAGTACTTC.

This clonotype has only a few counts. The chain uses TRBV29-1 and TRBJ1-1; D remains unclear. V shed 0 bases and J shed 10 bases, with 9 bases lying between them. This CDR3 has 11 residues. The germline CDR1 and CDR2 sequences are SQVTM and ANQGSEA. CDR3 DNA: TGCAGCGTTGAAGAGGGCGGTGGAGCTTTCTTT. Amino acid sequence: CSVEEGGGAFF.

This clonotype was seen just once. The chain has TRBV6-2 or TRBV6-3 and TRBJ2-1, with 10 bases identical to TRBD2. The junction had 1 base not matched to a gene; V was cut back by 1 base and J by 4 bases. This CDR3 comprises 15 residues. Looked up from germline, CDR1 is MNHEY and CDR2 is SVGEGT. For the CDR3, the DNA is TGTGCCAGCAGTTACTTTAGCGGGGGGTACAATGAGCAGTTCTTC. Translated: CASSYFSGGYNEQFF.

This clonotype was counted a few times. The V call is TRBV25-1, the J call TRBJ1-2; no firm D call. The length of the CDR3 is 13 residues. Germline CDR1 and CDR2: MGHDK and SYGVNS. V was clipped by 3 bases and J by 4 bases, with 9 bases between them. This CDR3 is CASSEGGFYGYTF. The CDR3 DNA follows: TGTGCCAGCAGTGAGGGAGGATTCTATGGCTACACCTTC.

This clonotype was recorded a few times. The chain employs TRBV7-6 and TRBJ2-5; the D call may be TRBD1 or TRBD2 (5 bases each). The DNA end is a closer match to TRBJ2-7, so the J assignment may be wrong. The CDR3 has 12 amino acids. From germline, CDR1 is SGHVS and CDR2 FNYEAQ. In nucleotides, the CDR3 is TGTGCCAGCAGCTTACCGGGGCGCGAGCAGTACTTC. This encodes CASSLPGREQYF.

CDR3: CASRRDGNSGANVLTF. The CDR3 nucleotides read TGTGCCAGCAGAAGGGACGGCAACTCTGGGGCCAACGTCCTGACTTTC. The V call is TRBV5-5, the J call TRBJ2-6; D is possibly TRBD1 or TRBD2 (5 bases each). Trimming stripped 5 bases from V and 0 bases from J, with 12 bases between. The germline gives CDR1 SGHKS, CDR2 YYEKEE (reference sequence). CDR3 size: 16 residues.

This clonotype turned up a few times. The chain links TRBV6-1 to TRBJ2-7; D is unresolved. The germline V gene encodes CDR1 MNHNS and CDR2 SASEGT. This CDR3 contains 14 residues. Deletions cut 6 bases from V and 2 bases from J, with 14 bases between. CDR3 nucleotides: TGTGCCAGCAGCAACTTCGGGCCGCCCTACGAGCAGTACTTC. Amino acids: CASSNFGPPYEQYF.

CDR3 nucleotides: TGCGCCAGCAGCCAACCGACAGGGGTTTGGGGTAATTCACCCCTCCACTTT. It yields the protein CASSQPTGVWGNSPLHF. V is TRBV4-1 and J is TRBJ1-6; 8 positions agree with TRBD1. The CDR3 has 17 residues. Germline V gene lookup returns CDR1 MGHRA and CDR2 YSYEKL. V lost 2 bases to trimming and J lost 6 bases; unmatched junction nucleotides: 9.

This clonotype was found a few times. This chain connects TRBV20-1 to TRBJ2-3; 10 bases fit TRBD1. Looked up from germline, CDR1 is DFQATT and CDR2 is SNEGSKA (reference sequence). The CDR3 is made up of 15 amino acids. V trimming: 3 bases; J trimming: 1 base; junction bases outside the gene matches: 4. CDR3 sequence (DNA): TGCAGTGCTAGGGGAGGACAGGGGGGCACAGATACGCAGTATTTT. Translating it yields CSARGGQGGTDTQYF.

The V gene is TRBV27, the J gene TRBJ2-7, with 12 bases matching TRBD2. After removal of 7 bases from V and 3 bases from J, the junction contained 10 bases not matched to a gene. CDR1 is MNHEY, CDR2 SMNVEV, per germline (reference sequence). The CDR3 totals 16 residues. The CDR3 sequence: CASTIRGTSGFYEQYF. The CDR3 coding sequence is TGTGCCAGCACCATAAGAGGGACTAGCGGGTTCTACGAGCAGTACTTC.